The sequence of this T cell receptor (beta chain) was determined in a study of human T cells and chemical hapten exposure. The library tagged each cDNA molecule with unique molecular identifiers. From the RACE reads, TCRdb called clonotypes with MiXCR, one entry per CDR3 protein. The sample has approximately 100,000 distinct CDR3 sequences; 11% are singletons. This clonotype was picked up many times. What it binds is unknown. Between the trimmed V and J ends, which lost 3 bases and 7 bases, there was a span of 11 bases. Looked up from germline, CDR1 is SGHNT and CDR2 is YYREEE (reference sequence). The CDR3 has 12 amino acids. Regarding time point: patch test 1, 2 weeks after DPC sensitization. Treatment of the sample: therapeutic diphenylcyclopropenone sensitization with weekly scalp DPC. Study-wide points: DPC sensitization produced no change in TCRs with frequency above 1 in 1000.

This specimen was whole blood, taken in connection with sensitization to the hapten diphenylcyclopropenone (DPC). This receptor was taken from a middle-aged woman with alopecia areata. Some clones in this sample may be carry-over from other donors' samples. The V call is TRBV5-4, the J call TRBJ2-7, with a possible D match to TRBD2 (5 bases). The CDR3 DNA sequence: TGTGCCAGCAGCTGGGCGAGAGGGGAGCAGTACTTC. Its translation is CASSWARGEQYF.